This TCR beta chain originates from a study of blood T cell repertoires in COVID-19. Study context: Material from acute and convalescent COVID-19 was sourced from the United States, Italy and Spain.

As processed by the authors: Researchers report that nucleated cell counts were estimated from reference gene primer amplification. Sequencing used immunoSEQ multiplex PCR; TCRdb keeps in-frame clones, though not all of them. The V and J calls and clone size are taken from that table; D and trimming were inferred from the DNA. The table has around 200,000 clones, about 81% seen once. Participant-reported clinical history was the basis for cohort assignment. V was pared by 0 bases and J by 4 bases, with 10 bases of the junction left unmatched. In germline, CDR1 is KGHSH, CDR2 LQKENI. The CDR3 has 18 residues.

The receptor comes from a man in his forties who had recovered from COVID-19. The sequenced material came from PBMCs or T cells enriched from blood (not recorded which). V gene TRBV18 combines with J gene TRBJ2-1; 9 bases agree with TRBD2. CDR3 coding DNA: TGTGCCAGCTCACCACCGGGGCGGCTAGCGGGAAAGTACAATGAGCAGTTCTTC. It encodes CASSPPGRLAGKYNEQFF. The full variable domain, completed using reference TRBV18 and TRBJ2-1, is NAGVMQNPRHLVRRRGQEARLRCSPMKGHSHVYWYRQLPEEGLKFMVYLQKENIIDESGMPKERFSAEFPKEGPSILRIQQVVRGDSAAYFCASSPPGRLAGKYNEQFFGPGTRLTVL.